The next 14 T cell receptor beta chains were all read from a single sample in a study of Japanese encephalitis immunity and Zika vaccine responses (TCRdb year 2021). Libraries came from 5' RACE. Instrument on record: Illumina MiSeq. The public reads were reprocessed in TCRdb via fastp at Q25 and MiXCR, keeping in-frame beta chains. One record per CDR3 amino acid sequence lists the most common genes and DNA. The sample has a few hundred distinct CDR3 sequences on record, roughly 3% of them singletons. About 20% of the sample belongs to the ten largest clones. PBMCs were labeled with CellTrace CFSE and were cultured for 6 days in RPMI containing around 8% human serum plus peptide pools at approximately 0.93 ug/mL each. The specimen was antigen-activated CD8+ T cells from blood, cultured, collected during a Zika inactivated vaccine study. All receptors come from an adult man who received an inactivated Zika virus vaccine.

This clonotype is medium-sized. The chain has TRBV6-4 and TRBJ2-7; D is uncertain. Germline V gene data show CDR1 as MRHNA and CDR2 as SNTAGT. The CDR3 length is 12 residues. The V gene lost 2 bases and the J gene lost 0 bases, with 2 bases spanning the gap. CDR3 loop: CASSDDSYEQYV. In DNA form, the CDR3 reads TGTGCCAGCAGTGACGACTCCTACGAGCAGTACGTC.

By proportion, this clonotype is large. The V and J genes are TRBV4-3 and TRBJ2-7, with a possible D match to TRBD1 (6 bases). Per the germline V gene, CDR1 is LGHNA and CDR2 is YSLEER. V lost 6 bases, J lost 3 bases, and 15 bases lay in between. The CDR3 spans 14 residues. CDR3 in amino acids: CASSLTTGNYEQYF. The CDR3 region has the DNA TGCGCCAGCAGTCTGACCACAGGGAACTACGAGCAGTACTTC.

By its share, this clonotype is large. The gene calls are TRBV4-3 and TRBJ1-2; possibly TRBD1 for D (6 bases). This CDR3 is 17 amino acids long. CDR1 is LGHNA, CDR2 YSLEER, per germline. V lost 4 bases, J lost 4 bases, and 22 bases lay in between. The CDR3 here is CASSLSDDRPLSYGYTF. In DNA, the CDR3 is TGCGCCAGCAGCCTATCTGACGACAGGCCACTATCCTATGGCTACACCTTC.

By sample share, this clonotype is hyperexpanded. The chain links TRBV7-6 to TRBJ2-7, with 12 bases that match TRBD2. V dropped 1 base and J dropped 1; count of bases not matched to a gene: 2. CDR3 length equals 16 residues. The germline V gene has CDR1 SGHVS and CDR2 FNYEAQ. The CDR3 region is CASSLEGLAGSYEQYF. As DNA, the CDR3 is TGTGCCAGCAGCTTAGAAGGACTAGCGGGGTCCTACGAGCAGTACTTC.

In its sample, this clonotype ranks as large (0.1 to 1%). The chain is built from TRBV4-3 and TRBJ2-7; TRBD1 might be the D (5 bases). The CDR3 covers 11 residues. Germline lookup yields CDR1 LGHNA and CDR2 YSLEER. V lost 3 bases and J lost 6, with 6 bases in between. In DNA, the CDR3 is TGCGCCAGCAGCCAGGGGCCCGAGCAGTACTTC. Its translation is CASSQGPEQYF.

By frequency in the sample, this clonotype is large. The rearrangement uses TRBV4-3 and TRBJ1-2, with a possible D match to TRBD1 (5 bases). Trimming cost V 1 base and J 8 bases, with 11 bases left between them. The germline V gene encodes CDR1 LGHNA and CDR2 YSLEER. CDR3 size: 13 residues. The CDR3 bases are TGCGCCAGCAGCCAAGTGGAGGGGCAAGGCTACACCTTC. Its translation: CASSQVEGQGYTF.

By proportion, this clonotype is large (0.1 to 1%). The rearrangement uses TRBV4-3 and TRBJ2-5; D gene ambiguous. The germline gives CDR1 LGHNA, CDR2 YSLEER. The CDR3 has 13 amino acids. Trimming removed 0 bases at V and 1 base at J, with 3 bases between. The CDR3 DNA reads as TGCGCCAGCAGCCAAGACATCCAAGAGACCCAGTACTTC. Translating gives CASSQDIQETQYF.

Relative to its sample, this clonotype is large (0.1 to 1%). The chain employs TRBV4-3 and TRBJ2-2, with 8 bases matching TRBD1. The CDR3 has 15 amino acids. After removal of 7 bases from V and 6 bases from J, the junction contained 10 bases not matched to a gene. The germline V gene has CDR1 LGHNA and CDR2 YSLEER. The CDR3 DNA is TGCGCCAGCACTTTGTACAGGGGGATAGCCGGGGAGCTGTTTTTT. Translated, it gives CASTLYRGIAGELFF.

This clonotype is deemed large. This chain joins TRBV4-3 and TRBJ2-1, with a tentative D call TRBD1 (5 bases). With 4 bases removed from V and 0 bases from J, the gap between germline ends came to 10 bases. The CDR3 spans 15 residues. Germline CDR1 LGHNA, CDR2 YSLEER. This chain's CDR3 is CASSLTEISYNEQFF. CDR3 in DNA: TGCGCCAGCAGCCTGACAGAAATCTCCTACAATGAGCAGTTCTTC.

Relative to its sample, this clonotype is large (0.1 to 1%). V usage is TRBV4-3 and J usage is TRBJ2-3; D might be TRBD1 (6 bases). Germline loops: CDR1 LGHNA, CDR2 YSLEER. The CDR3 sequence is 14 residues long. V was cut by 1 base and J by 3 bases, with 8 bases left in between. CDR3 sequence (DNA): TGCGCCAGCAGCCAAGCTGACAGGACAGATACGCAGTATTTT. Translating gives CASSQADRTDTQYF.

By sample fraction, this clonotype is large. J is TRBJ2-2 and V is TRBV4-3, with D possibly being TRBD2 (6 bases). The germline V gene has CDR1 LGHNA and CDR2 YSLEER. The CDR3 has 13 residues. The ends were cut back, 8 bases at V and 3 bases at J, with 10 bases in the middle. Written as DNA, the CDR3 is TGCGCCAGCCGGGACTCTTACACCGGGGAGCTGTTTTTT. It yields the protein CASRDSYTGELFF.

In its sample, this clonotype is medium-sized. The V call is TRBV27, the J call TRBJ1-5, with D unclear. This CDR3 comprises 15 residues. V was pared by 5 bases and J by 6 bases, with 17 bases between. Germline CDR1 and CDR2: MNHEY and SMNVEV (reference sequence). CDR3 residues: CASSLRYMSGQPQHF. CDR3 DNA: TGTGCCAGCAGTCTCCGATACATGAGCGGTCAGCCCCAGCATTTT.

This clonotype is labeled medium-sized. The V gene is TRBV29-1, the J gene TRBJ1-2; D is undetermined. Trimming took off 0 bases at V and 8 bases at J, with 16 bases between the two ends. Germline V lookup: CDR1 SQVTM, CDR2 ANQGSEA. The CDR3 consists of 14 residues. This chain's CDR3 is CSVEEGMGMDGYTF. CDR3 bases: TGCAGCGTTGAAGAGGGAATGGGAATGGACGGCTACACCTTC.

The chain uses TRBV28 and TRBJ2-7; 8 positions agree with TRBD1. Germline V lookup: CDR1 MDHEN, CDR2 SYDVKM. This CDR3 contains 15 residues. Trimming at V came to 6 bases and at J to 6 bases, leaving 13 bases not matched to a gene. CDR3 region: CASSRAQTGAFEQYV. The CDR3 DNA follows: TGTGCCAGCAGCCGAGCCCAGACAGGGGCCTTCGAGCAGTACGTC.